These 20 T cell receptor beta chains came from one sample sequenced in a study of cytomegalovirus exposure and HLA in healthy donors (dated by TCRdb to 2017 to 2019). The method was the immunoSEQ multiplex PCR assay. For the multiplex PCR, a mixture combining 60 forward primers for TCR Vbeta segments and 13 reverse primers for TCR Jbeta segments was used. TCRdb limited this immuneACCESS table to in-frame rearrangements with V and J called. A share of clones is missing; checked studies link under half to unresolved V genes, and the rest is unexplained. This sample is represented by about 170,000 clones; about 85% of them were singletons. The top ten clonotypes cover over 2% of the sample. The sequencing input was PBMCs. Source of these receptors: a man between 25 and 39 years old in good health and CMV-seropositive.

This chain connects TRBV4-2 to TRBJ1-5, with D possibly matching TRBD1 (6 bases). Between the trimmed V and J ends, which lost 1 base and 15 bases, there was a span of 16 bases. This CDR3 region has 13 residues. Germline V gene lookup returns CDR1 LGHNA and CDR2 YNFKEQ. CDR3 bases: TGTGCCAGCAGCCAAGTTGGGGGCCCTATCGGGCATTTT. This sequence encodes CASSQVGGPIGHF.

This clone occurred a few times. The chain carries TRBV5-1 and TRBJ1-2, with unresolved D. V dropped 0 bases and J dropped 6 bases, with 12 bases sitting between them. The CDR3 contains 14 residues. Per germline, CDR1 SGHRS and CDR2 YFSETQ. The CDR3 sequence: CASSLGTAGNGYTF. CDR3 in DNA: TGCGCCAGCAGCTTGGGGACGGCGGGTAATGGCTACACCTTC. The full variable domain, its missing parts supplied by reference TRBV5-1 and TRBJ1-2, is KAGVTQTPRYLIKTRGQQVTLSCSPISGHRSVSWYQQTPGQGLQFLFEYFSETQRNKGNFPGRFSGRQFSNSRSEMNVSTLELGDSALYLCASSLGTAGNGYTFGSGTRLTVV.

On this clone: Relative to the germline gene, one junction end is altered; a read error may explain this. The rearrangement links TRBV7-9 to TRBJ2-1, with D perhaps TRBD2 (5 bases). CDR1 SEHNR and CDR2 FQNEAQ come from the germline V gene (reference sequence). This CDR3 is built from 17 residues. In DNA form, the CDR3 reads TGTTCCAGCAGCTTAATAAGCGGCACCTACCCTCCTTGGGTGCAGTTCTTC. It encodes CSSSLISGTYPPWVQFF.

This clone has a count of ten or more. This chain joins TRBV2 and TRBJ2-3, with TRBD2 matching 9 bases. CDR3 size: 15 residues. The germline V gene has CDR1 SNHLY and CDR2 FYNNEI. The V and J ends lost 7 bases and 4 bases, in that order; junction bases with no gene match: 9. CDR3 coding DNA: TGTGCCAGCAAGTATAGCGGGAGTTTGTCAGATACGCAGTATTTT. Its translation is CASKYSGSLSDTQYF.

This rearrangement joins TRBV7-9 to TRBJ2-7; 8 positions agree with TRBD1. The CDR3 consists of 14 residues. In germline, CDR1 is SEHNR, CDR2 FQNEAQ (reference sequence). With 4 bases clipped from V and 2 bases from J, the junction kept 4 bases outside the gene matches. CDR3 sequence reads: CASSSQGAPYEQYV. CDR3 DNA: TGTGCCAGCAGCTCCCAGGGGGCCCCCTACGAGCAGTACGTC.

The table lists this clone with a few counts. V gene TRBV5-1 combines with J gene TRBJ2-3, with TRBD2 matching 12 bases. Per the germline V gene, CDR1 is SGHRS and CDR2 is YFSETQ. The CDR3 totals 16 residues. V shed 4 bases and J 10 bases; nucleotides not matched to a gene: 13. The chain's CDR3 is CASSALGLAGMKSQYF. Written as DNA, the CDR3 is TGCGCCAGCAGCGCCTTAGGACTAGCGGGAATGAAGTCGCAGTATTTT.

The V gene is TRBV5-5, the J gene TRBJ1-1; TRBD1 agrees at 9 bases. V was pared by 2 bases and J by 7 bases, with 9 bases of the junction left unmatched. This CDR3 has 15 residues. Germline V gives CDR1 SGHKS, CDR2 YYEKEE (reference sequence). CDR3 in DNA: TGTGCCAGCAGCTTTGGGACAGGGATTAGCCTTGAAGCTTTCTTT. It encodes CASSFGTGISLEAFF.

The CDR3 DNA is TGCGCCAGCAGCTTGGGACAGGGGTTTTATGGCTACACCTTC. Translation: CASSLGQGFYGYTF. The genes are TRBV5-1 and TRBJ1-2, with 8 bases aligning to TRBD1. The CDR3 is 14 residues long. Germline V gene lookup returns CDR1 SGHRS and CDR2 YFSETQ. With 0 bases clipped from V and 5 bases from J, the junction kept 3 bases outside the gene matches.

The J gene is TRBJ2-2, the V gene TRBV6-5, with D perhaps matching TRBD2 (7 bases). V was clipped by 6 bases and J by 5 bases, with 16 bases between them. Germline V gene lookup returns CDR1 MNHEY and CDR2 SVGAGI. CDR3 length equals 15 residues. In DNA form, the CDR3 reads TGTGCCAGCAGCCGACAGGCGGGAGTTACCGGGGAGCTGTTTTTT. This codes for CASSRQAGVTGELFF.

The rearrangement links TRBV7-9 to TRBJ2-5, with D maybe TRBD2 (5 bases). The CDR3 sequence is 14 residues long. Germline CDR1 SEHNR, CDR2 FQNEAQ (reference sequence). Trimming removed 5 bases from V and 7 bases from J, with 17 bases in between. In DNA form, the CDR3 reads TGTGCCAGCAGCCCACCCCCGTCCAGCGGGACCCAGTACTTC. This sequence encodes CASSPPPSSGTQYF.

The chain links TRBV6-5 to TRBJ2-7; TRBD1 agrees at 7 bases. CDR3 length: 15 residues. The trim removed 7 bases at V and 3 bases at J, leaving 12 bases unmatched. Germline V gives CDR1 MNHEY, CDR2 SVGAGI. This CDR3 is CASKPVGTAFYEQYV. The CDR3 coding sequence is TGTGCCAGCAAGCCTGTTGGGACAGCATTCTACGAGCAGTACGTC.

The genes are TRBV19 and TRBJ2-7; 11 positions agree with TRBD1. Germline CDR1 LNHDA, CDR2 SQIVND (reference sequence). The length of the CDR3 is 15 residues. Trimming cost V 7 bases and J 1 base; bases outside gene matches: 6. CDR3 sequence reads: CASTPGQGVSYEQYF. CDR3 DNA: TGTGCCAGTACCCCGGGACAGGGGGTGTCCTACGAGCAGTACTTC. Complete variable domain (other parts from reference TRBV19 and TRBJ2-7): DGGITQSPKYLFRKEGQNVTLSCEQNLNHDAMYWYRQDPGQGLRLIYYSQIVNDFQKGDIAEGYSVSREKKESFPLTVTSAQKNPTAFYLCASTPGQGVSYEQYFGPGTRLTVT.

This clone was counted once. The chain couples TRBV30 to TRBJ1-2, with 8 nucleotides matching TRBD1. CDR3 size: 12 residues. Germline V gene data show CDR1 as GTSNPN and CDR2 as SVGIG (reference sequence). V was pared by 5 bases and J by 3 bases, with 2 bases of the junction left unmatched. DNA for the CDR3: TGTGCCTGGGCCAGGGGGCACTATGGCTACACCTTC. As protein: CAWARGHYGYTF.

The chain has TRBV10-3 and TRBJ2-3; 8 bases match TRBD1. CDR1 and CDR2 (germline): ENHRY, SYGVKD. This CDR3 spans 15 amino acids. With V trimmed by 7 bases and J by 2 bases, 8 bases remained unmatched. This CDR3 reads CAINSGTGHTDTQYF. CDR3 nucleotide sequence: TGTGCCATCAATTCCGGGACAGGTCACACAGATACGCAGTATTTT.

V usage is TRBV6-5 and J usage is TRBJ2-3, with D maybe TRBD2 (6 bases). The CDR3 sequence is 14 residues long. V was trimmed by 5 bases and J by 14 bases, leaving 23 bases between them. From germline, CDR1 is MNHEY and CDR2 SVGAGI. CDR3 loop: CASSVIAGTRRRYF. The CDR3 coding sequence is TGTGCCAGCAGTGTAATCGCGGGAACCCGTCGGCGGTATTTT.

This chain connects TRBV7-2 to TRBJ2-3, with TRBD2 identical over 9 bases. In germline, CDR1 is SGHTA, CDR2 FQGNSA. Losses at the gene ends were 5 bases for V and 4 bases for J; bases not matched to a gene: 7. CDR3 length: 15 amino acids. The CDR3 DNA reads as TGTGCCAGCAGCGTAGGGACTAGCAGGTCAGATACGCAGTATTTT. Its protein product is CASSVGTSRSDTQYF.

The rearrangement joins TRBV7-6 to TRBJ1-2; TRBD1 is a possible D gene (5 bases). From germline, CDR1 is SGHVS and CDR2 FNYEAQ. The CDR3 totals 14 residues. V was trimmed by 3 bases and J by 8 bases, leaving 16 bases between them. The CDR3 nucleotides read TGTGCCAGCAGCTTCACAGGATTAAAGGACGGCTACACCTTC. Translated: CASSFTGLKDGYTF.

The V gene is TRBV5-4, the J gene TRBJ1-5; no definite D call. Trimming pared 4 bases from V and 2 bases from J, leaving 13 bases between. The CDR3 runs to 15 residues. CDR1 and CDR2 (germline): SGHNT, YYREEE (reference sequence). CDR3 bases: TGTGCCAGCAGCCTAGGGCCCGGGGGCAATCAGCCCCAGCATTTT. Protein: CASSLGPGGNQPQHF.

This clone is labeled as medium-sized. The chain has TRBV6-4 and TRBJ2-3; a possible D gene is TRBD1 (5 bases). The germline V and J ends were trimmed by 5 bases and 0 bases, with 9 bases remaining between them. The CDR3 is 14 amino acids. Germline-derived CDR1 and CDR2 are MRHNA and SNTAGT. The CDR3 DNA follows: TGTGCCAGCAGTAAACAGGCGAGCACAGATACGCAGTATTTT. Translation gives CASSKQASTDTQYF.

The chain couples TRBV2 to TRBJ2-1; D might be TRBD1 (6 bases). Per the germline V gene, CDR1 is SNHLY and CDR2 is FYNNEI. The CDR3 has 14 amino acids. Trimming took 6 bases from V and 6 from J, leaving 15 bases between them. CDR3 sequence: CASSLLQGSNEQFF. The CDR3 DNA reads as TGTGCCAGCAGCCTTCTACAGGGTTCCAATGAGCAGTTCTTC.